This paragraph covers one T cell receptor (beta chain) sequence. Its antigen remains unidentified. This record comes from a study of T cells after yellow fever vaccination. A universal primer site and UMIs were added as TCR cDNA was made by 5'RACE template switching. TCRdb reprocessed the 5' RACE reads with MiXCR, giving one entry per CDR3 protein. The sample has a few hundred thousand distinct CDR3 sequences, 15% to 20% seen once. Study results and limitations: Clones that expanded after primary vaccination mostly reappeared after the booster (96% CD4, around 87% CD8). Though it reached lower strength, the secondary response hit its peak faster, day 5 versus 15.

The CDR3 extends over 14 amino acids. The V and J ends lost 1 base and 11 bases respectively, with 15 bases between them. The germline CDR1 and CDR2 sequences are SGHTA and FQGNSA. This sequence originates from a man aged 25-45 years who received the YFV17D yellow fever vaccine. The rearrangement joins TRBV7-2 to TRBJ2-1, with unresolved D. This material consisted of PBMCs, taken 15 days after the yellow fever booster vaccination. The CDR3 region is CASSLEQVPVQQFF. The CDR3 DNA follows: TGTGCCAGCAGCTTAGAGCAGGTGCCGGTTCAGCAGTTCTTC.